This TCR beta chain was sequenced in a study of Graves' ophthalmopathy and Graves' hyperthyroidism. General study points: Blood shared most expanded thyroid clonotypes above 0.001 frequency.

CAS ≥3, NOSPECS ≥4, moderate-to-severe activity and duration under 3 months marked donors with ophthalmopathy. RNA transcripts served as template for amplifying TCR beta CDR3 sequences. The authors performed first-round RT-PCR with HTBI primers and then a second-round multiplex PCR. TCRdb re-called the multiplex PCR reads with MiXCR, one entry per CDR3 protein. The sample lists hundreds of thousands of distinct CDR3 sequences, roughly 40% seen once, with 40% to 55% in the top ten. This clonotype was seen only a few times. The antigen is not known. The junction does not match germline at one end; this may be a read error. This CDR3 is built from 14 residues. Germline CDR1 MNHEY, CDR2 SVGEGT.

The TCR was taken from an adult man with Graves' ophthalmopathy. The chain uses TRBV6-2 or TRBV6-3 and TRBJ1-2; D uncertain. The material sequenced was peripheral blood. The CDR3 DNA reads TGTGCCAGCAGTCGCCGGATAGATAACTATGACTACACCTTC. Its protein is CASSRRIDNYDYTF.